This T cell receptor (beta chain) was found in a study of beta chain features in type 1 diabetes. The study, taken as a whole, reports: Researchers cautioned that cDNA sequencing could over-represent cells with high TCR expression. Patients showed naive, central memory and Treg TCRB repertoires that appeared more similar than those of healthy donors. Significant though moderate, a shortening of TCRB CDR3s appeared in all four CD4+ subsets of Type 1 diabetes patients.

All sorted populations exceeded 95% purity. V was cut by 2 bases and J by 4 bases, with 3 bases left in between. The CDR3 is 12 amino acids. CDR1 PRHDT and CDR2 FYEKMQ come from the germline V gene (reference sequence). All of the isolated RNA was reverse transcribed, so expressed TCRB transcripts were sequenced. Some clones are missing from TCRdb's copy, which holds only in-frame ones; the method was immunoSEQ multiplex PCR. The sample shows over 120,000 clones, about 13% of them seen only once. This clone was counted a few times. Its target is unknown. Input material: central memory CD4+ T cells from blood. The V and J genes are TRBV13 and TRBJ1-3; D not resolved. This receptor was identified in a man aged 18 to 29 with type 1 diabetes. The CDR3, as DNA: TGTGCCAGCAGCTTATGGGGAAACACCATATATTTT. Its translation is CASSLWGNTIYF.